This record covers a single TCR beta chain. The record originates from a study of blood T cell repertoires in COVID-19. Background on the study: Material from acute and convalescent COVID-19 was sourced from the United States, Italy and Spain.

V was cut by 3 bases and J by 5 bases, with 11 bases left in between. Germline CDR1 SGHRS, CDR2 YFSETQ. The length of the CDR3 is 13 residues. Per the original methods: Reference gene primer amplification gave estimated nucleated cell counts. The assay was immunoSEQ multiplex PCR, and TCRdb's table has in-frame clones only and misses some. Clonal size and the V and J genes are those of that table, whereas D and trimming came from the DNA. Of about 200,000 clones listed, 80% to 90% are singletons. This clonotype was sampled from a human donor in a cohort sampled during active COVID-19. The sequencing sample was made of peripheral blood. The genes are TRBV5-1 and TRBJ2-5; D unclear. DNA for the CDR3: TGCGCCAGCAGCTCCAATTTCGGGGAGACCCAGTACTTC. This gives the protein CASSSNFGETQYF.